The present entry profiles one TCR beta chain with its context. The germline V gene encodes CDR1 MGHDK and CDR2 SYGVNS. V lost 4 bases and J lost 2, with 8 bases in between. This CDR3 has 13 amino acids. Authors' processing steps: Estimation of nucleated cell counts was performed using reference gene primer amplification. Sequencing was performed with immunoSEQ multiplex PCR; in TCRdb, only in-frame clones are kept and a portion is missing. The V and J calls and the clone size are those of that table, but D and trimming were determined from the DNA. There are about 140,000 clones in the sample; approximately 89% occur only once, and 1.5% to 2% lies in the top ten. The source of the sample is a study of blood T cell repertoires in COVID-19. Whole-study context: The samples span acute and convalescent COVID-19 from the United States, Italy and Spain. PBMCs, B-cell-depleted T cells, or T cells were the source of the cDNA or gDNA that made up the material.

Material for sequencing was peripheral blood. The clonotype was recovered from a woman between 50 and 59 years old with acute or convalescent COVID-19. The rearrangement joins TRBV25-1 to TRBJ2-5; D unresolved. The CDR3 here is CASSALVQETQYF. In DNA, the CDR3 is TGTGCCAGCAGTGCCCTCGTTCAAGAGACCCAGTACTTC.